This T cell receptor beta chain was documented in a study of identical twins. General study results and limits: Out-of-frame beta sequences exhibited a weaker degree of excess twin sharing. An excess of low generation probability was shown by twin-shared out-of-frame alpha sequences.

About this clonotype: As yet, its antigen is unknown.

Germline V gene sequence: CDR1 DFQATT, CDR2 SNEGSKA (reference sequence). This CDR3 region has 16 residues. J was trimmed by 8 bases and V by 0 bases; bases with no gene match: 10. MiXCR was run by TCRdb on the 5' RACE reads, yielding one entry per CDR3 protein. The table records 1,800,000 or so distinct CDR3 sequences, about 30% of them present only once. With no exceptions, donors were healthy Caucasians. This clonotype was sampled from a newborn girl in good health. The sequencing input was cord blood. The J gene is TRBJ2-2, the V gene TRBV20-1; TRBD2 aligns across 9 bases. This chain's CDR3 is CSARDAQGLAQGELFF. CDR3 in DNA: TGCAGTGCTAGAGATGCCCAGGGACTAGCTCAGGGGGAGCTGTTTTTT.